The T cell receptor (beta chain) under discussion was sequenced for a study of blood T cell repertoires in COVID-19. Living in 20 to 30 US areas, the participants were between roughly 18 and 89 years of age. Authors' data handling: Amplification of reference gene primers provided the estimated nucleated cell counts. The table came from immunoSEQ multiplex PCR; TCRdb's copy has only in-frame clones and leaves some out. V and J calls and clone size follow that table, whereas D and trimming were derived from the DNA. The sample consists of 110,000 to 150,000 clones, about 80% of them appearing once. This clone has just a few counts. The source of this sequence is a man aged 45-60 years who had recovered from COVID-19. The sample consisted of PBMCs or T cells enriched from blood (not recorded which).

In DNA, the CDR3 is TGTGCCAGCAGCTTGCGGGGGGATGGGACCGGGGAGCTGTTTTTT. Amino acids: CASSLRGDGTGELFF. This chain links TRBV13 with TRBJ2-2; TRBD2 matches 8 bases. CDR1 PRHDT and CDR2 FYEKMQ come from the germline V gene (reference sequence). With V trimmed by 3 bases and J by 5 bases, 5 bases remained unmatched. The CDR3 has 15 amino acids.